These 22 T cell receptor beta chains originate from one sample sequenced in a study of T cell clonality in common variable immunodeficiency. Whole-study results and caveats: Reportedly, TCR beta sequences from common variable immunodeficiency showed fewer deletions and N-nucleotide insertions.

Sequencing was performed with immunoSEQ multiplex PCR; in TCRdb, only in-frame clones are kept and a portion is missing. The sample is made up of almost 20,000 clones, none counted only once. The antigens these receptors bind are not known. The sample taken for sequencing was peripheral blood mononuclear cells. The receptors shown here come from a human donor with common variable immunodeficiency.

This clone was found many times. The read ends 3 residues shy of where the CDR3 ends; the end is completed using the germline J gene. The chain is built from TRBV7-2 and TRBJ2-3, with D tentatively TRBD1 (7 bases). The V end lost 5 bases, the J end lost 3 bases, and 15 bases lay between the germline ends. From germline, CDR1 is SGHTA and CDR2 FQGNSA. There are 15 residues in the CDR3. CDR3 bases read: TGTGCCAGCAGCCCCAGGGGGAGGCAGACAGATACG. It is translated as CASSPRGRQTDT. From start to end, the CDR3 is CASSPRGRQTDTQYF.

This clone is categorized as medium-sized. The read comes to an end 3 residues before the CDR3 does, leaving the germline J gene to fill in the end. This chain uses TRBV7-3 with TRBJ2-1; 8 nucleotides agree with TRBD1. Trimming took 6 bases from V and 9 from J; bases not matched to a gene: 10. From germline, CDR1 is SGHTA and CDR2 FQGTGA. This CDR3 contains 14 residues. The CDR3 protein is CASSSGQGYGEQFF. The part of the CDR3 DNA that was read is TGTGCCAGCAGTAGCGGACAGGGCTATGGTGAG.

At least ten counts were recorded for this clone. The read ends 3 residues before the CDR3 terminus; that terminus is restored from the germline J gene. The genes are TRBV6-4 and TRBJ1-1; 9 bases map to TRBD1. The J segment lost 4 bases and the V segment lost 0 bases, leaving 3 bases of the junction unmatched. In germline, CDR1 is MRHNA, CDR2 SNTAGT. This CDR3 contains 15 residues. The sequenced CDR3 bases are TGTGCCAGCAGTGACTCGACAGGGGGTTCCACTGAA. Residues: CASSDSTGGSTE. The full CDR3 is CASSDSTGGSTEAFF.

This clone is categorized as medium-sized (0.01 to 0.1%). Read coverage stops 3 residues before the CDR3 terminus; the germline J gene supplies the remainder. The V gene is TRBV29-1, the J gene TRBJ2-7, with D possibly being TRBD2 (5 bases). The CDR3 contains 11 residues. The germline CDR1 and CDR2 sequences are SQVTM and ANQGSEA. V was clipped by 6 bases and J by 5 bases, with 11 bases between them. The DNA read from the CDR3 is TGCAGCGTCGCCCGGGGAGACGAG. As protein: CSVARGDE. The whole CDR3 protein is CSVARGDEQYF.

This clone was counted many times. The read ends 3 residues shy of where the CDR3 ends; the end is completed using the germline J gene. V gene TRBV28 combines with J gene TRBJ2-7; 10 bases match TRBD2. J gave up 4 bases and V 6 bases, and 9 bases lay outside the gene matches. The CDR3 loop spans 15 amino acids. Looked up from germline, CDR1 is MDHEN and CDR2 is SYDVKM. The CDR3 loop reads CASSSIAGGLYEQYF. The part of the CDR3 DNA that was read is TGTGCCAGCAGCAGTATAGCGGGAGGCCTTTACGAG.

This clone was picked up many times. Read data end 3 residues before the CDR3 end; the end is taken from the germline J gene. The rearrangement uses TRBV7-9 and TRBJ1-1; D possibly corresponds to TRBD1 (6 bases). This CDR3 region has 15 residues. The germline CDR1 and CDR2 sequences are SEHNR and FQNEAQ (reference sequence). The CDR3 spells CASSLDLGAASGAFF. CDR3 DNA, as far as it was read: TGTGCCAGCAGCTTAGATCTGGGGGCAGCCTCAGGG.

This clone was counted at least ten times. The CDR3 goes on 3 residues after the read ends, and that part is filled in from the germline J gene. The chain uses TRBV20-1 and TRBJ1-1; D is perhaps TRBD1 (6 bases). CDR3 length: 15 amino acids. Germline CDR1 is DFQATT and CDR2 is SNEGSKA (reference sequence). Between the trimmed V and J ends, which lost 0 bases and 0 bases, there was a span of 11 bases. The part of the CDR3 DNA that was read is TGCAGTGCTAGAGACGGACAGAGCATGAACACTGAA. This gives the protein CSARDGQSMNTE. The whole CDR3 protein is CSARDGQSMNTEAFF.

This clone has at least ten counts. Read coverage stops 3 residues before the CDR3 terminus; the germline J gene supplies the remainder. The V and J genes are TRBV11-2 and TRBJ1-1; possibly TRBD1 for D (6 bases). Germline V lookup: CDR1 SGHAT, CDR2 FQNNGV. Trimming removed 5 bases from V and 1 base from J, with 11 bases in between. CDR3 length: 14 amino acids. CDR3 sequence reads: CASSLPGQNTEAFF. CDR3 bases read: TGTGCCAGCAGCCTACCGGGACAGAACACTGAA.

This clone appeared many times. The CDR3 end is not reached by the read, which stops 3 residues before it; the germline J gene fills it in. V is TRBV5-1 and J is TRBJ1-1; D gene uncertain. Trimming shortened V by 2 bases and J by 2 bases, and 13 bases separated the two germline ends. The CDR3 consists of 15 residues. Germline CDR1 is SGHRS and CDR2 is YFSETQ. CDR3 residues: CASSFGQSANTEAFF. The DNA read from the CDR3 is TGCGCCAGCAGCTTTGGGCAGTCCGCCAACACTGAA.

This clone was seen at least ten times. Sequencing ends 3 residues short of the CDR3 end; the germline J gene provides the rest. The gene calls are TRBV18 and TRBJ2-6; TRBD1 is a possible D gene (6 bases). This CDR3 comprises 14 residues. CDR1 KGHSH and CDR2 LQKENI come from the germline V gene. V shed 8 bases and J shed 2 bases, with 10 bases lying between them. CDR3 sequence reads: CASRRDTGANVLTF. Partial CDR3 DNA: TGTGCCAGCCGCAGGGACACTGGGGCCAACGTC.

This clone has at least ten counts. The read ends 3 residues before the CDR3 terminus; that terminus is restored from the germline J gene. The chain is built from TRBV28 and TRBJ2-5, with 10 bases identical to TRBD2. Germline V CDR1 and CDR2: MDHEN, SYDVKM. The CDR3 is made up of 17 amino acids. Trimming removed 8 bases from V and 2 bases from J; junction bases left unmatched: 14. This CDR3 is CASGGALALAGQETQYF. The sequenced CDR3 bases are TGTGCCAGCGGGGGCGCATTGGCACTAGCGGGACAAGAGACC.

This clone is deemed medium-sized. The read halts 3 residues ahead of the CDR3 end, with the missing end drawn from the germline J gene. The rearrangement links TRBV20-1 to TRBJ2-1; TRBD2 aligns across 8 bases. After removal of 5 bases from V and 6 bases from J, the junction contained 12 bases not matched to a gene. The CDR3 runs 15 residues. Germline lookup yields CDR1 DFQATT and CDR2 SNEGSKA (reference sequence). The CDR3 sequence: CSAFRGSGGGNEQFF. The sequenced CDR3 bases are TGCAGTGCTTTTCGGGGTTCCGGGGGGGGCAATGAG.

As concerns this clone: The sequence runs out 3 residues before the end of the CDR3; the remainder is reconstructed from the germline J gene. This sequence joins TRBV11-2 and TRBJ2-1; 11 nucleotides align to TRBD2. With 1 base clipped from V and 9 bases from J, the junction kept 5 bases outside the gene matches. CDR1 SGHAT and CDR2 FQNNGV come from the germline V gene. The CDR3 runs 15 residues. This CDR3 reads CASSLVLAGGGEQFF. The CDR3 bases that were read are TGTGCCAGCAGCTTAGTTCTAGCGGGAGGCGGTGAG.

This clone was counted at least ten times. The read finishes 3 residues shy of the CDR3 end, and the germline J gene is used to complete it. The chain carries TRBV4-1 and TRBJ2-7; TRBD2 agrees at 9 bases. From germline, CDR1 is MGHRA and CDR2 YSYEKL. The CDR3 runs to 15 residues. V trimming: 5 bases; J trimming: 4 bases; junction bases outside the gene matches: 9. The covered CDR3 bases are TGCGCCAGCAGCTCCTTAGCGGGAGAGAGGTACGAG. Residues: CASSSLAGERYE. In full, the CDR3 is CASSSLAGERYEQYF.

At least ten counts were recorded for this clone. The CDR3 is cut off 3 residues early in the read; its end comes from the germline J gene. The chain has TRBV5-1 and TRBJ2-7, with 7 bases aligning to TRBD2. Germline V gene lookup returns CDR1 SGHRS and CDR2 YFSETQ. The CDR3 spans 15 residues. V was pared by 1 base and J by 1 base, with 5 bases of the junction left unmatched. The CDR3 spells CASSLSGASSYEQYF. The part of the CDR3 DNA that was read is TGCGCCAGCAGCTTGAGCGGGGCTAGTTCCTACGAG.

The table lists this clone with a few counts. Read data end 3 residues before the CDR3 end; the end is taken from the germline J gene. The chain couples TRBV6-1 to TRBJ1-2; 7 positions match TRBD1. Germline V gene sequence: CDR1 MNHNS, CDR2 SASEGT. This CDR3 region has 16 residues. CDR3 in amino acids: CASSENWTGERRGYTF. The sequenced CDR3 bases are TGTGCCAGCAGTGAAAATTGGACAGGAGAACGTCGCGGC.

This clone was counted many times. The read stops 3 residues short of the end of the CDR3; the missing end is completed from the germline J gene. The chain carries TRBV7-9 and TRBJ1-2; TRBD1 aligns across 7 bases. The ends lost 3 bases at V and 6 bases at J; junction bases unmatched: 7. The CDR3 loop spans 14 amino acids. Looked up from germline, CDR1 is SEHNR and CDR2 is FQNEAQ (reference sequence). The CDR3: CASSFDSGGNGYTF. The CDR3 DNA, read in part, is TGTGCCAGCAGCTTTGATTCAGGGGGAAATGGC.

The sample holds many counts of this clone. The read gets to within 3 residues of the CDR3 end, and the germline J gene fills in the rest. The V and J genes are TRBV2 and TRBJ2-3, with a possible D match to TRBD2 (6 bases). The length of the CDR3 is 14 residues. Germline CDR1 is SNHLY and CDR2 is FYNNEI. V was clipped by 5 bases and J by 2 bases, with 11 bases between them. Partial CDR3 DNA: TGTGCCAGCAGTATGGAGGGTTTCACAGATACG. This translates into CASSMEGFTDT. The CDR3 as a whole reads CASSMEGFTDTQYF.

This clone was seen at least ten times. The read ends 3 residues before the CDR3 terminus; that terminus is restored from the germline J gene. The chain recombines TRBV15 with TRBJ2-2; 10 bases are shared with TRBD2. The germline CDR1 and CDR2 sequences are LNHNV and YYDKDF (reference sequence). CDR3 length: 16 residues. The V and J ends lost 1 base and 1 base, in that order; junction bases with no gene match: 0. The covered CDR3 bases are TGTGCCACCAGCAGAGCTAGCGGGAGGAACACCGGGGAG. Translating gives CATSRASGRNTGE. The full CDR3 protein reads CATSRASGRNTGELFF. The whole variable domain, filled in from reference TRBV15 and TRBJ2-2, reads DAMVIQNPRYQVTQFGKPVTLSCSQTLNHNVMYWYQQKSSQAPKLLFHYYDKDFNNEADTPDNFQSRRPNTSFCFLDIRSPGLGDTAMYLCATSRASGRNTGELFFGEGSRLTVL.

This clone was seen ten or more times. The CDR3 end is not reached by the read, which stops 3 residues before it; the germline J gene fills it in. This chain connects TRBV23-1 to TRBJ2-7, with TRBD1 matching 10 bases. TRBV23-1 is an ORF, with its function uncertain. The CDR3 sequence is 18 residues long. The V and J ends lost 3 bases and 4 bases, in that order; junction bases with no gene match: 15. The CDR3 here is CASSHSDRGAIPSYEQYF. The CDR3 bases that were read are TGCGCCAGCAGTCATTCGGACAGGGGGGCCATACCCTCTTACGAG.

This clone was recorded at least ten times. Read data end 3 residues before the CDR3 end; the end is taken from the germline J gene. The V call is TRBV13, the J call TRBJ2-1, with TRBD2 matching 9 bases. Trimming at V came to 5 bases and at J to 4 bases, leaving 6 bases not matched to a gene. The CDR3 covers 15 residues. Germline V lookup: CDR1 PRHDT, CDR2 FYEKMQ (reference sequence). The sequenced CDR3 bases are TGTGCCAGCAGCCTACGGACTAGCGCGTACAATGAG. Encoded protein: CASSLRTSAYNE. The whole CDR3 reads CASSLRTSAYNEQFF. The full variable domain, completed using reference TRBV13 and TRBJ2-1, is AAGVIQSPRHLIKEKRETATLKCYPIPRHDTVYWYQQGPGQDPQFLISFYEKMQSDKGSIPDRFSAQQFSDYHSELNMSSLELGDSALYFCASSLRTSAYNEQFFGPGTRLTVL.

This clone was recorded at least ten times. The CDR3 bases that were read are TGCAGTGCTAGAGGGTACAGGGCTCCCTACGAG. Amino acid sequence: CSARGYRAPYE. The full CDR3 protein is CSARGYRAPYEQYF. The chain combines TRBV20-1 with TRBJ2-7; perhaps TRBD1 as D (6 bases). The read terminates 3 residues ahead of where the CDR3 ends, so the germline J gene completes it. Trimming pared 1 base from V and 2 bases from J, leaving 12 bases between. The germline V gene has CDR1 DFQATT and CDR2 SNEGSKA (reference sequence). The CDR3 extends over 14 amino acids.